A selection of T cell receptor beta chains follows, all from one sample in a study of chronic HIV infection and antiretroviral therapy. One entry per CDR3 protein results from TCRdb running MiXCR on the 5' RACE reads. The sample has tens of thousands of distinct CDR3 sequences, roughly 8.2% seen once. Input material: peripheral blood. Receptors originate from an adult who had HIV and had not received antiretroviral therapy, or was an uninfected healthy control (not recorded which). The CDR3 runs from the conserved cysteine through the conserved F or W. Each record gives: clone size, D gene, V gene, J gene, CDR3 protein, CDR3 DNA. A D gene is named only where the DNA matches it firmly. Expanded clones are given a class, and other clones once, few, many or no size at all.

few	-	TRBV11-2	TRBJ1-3	CASRTTDTIYF	TGTGCCAGCAGAACCACGGACACCATATATTTT
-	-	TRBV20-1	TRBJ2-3	CSADLRASAASTDTQYF	TGCAGTGCTGATCTCCGTGCTAGCGCAGCTAGCACAGATACGCAGTATTTT
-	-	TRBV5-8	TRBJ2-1	CASSFSGSNYNEQFF	TGTGCCAGCAGCTTTTCCGGGAGTAACTACAATGAGCAGTTCTTC
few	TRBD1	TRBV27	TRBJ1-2	CASSWQGQGDYGYTF	TGTGCCAGCAGTTGGCAGGGACAGGGGGACTATGGCTACACCTTC
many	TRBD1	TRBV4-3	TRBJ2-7	CASSVSETGPDQHF	TGCGCCAGCAGCGTCTCAGAGACAGGGCCGGATCAGCACTTC
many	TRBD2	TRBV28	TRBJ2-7	CASSSGRAYEQYF	TGTGCCAGCAGTTCCGGGAGGGCCTACGAGCAGTACTTC
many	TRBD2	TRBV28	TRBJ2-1	CASSLWDSGLREQFF	TGTGCCAGCAGTTTATGGGATAGCGGGCTCCGTGAGCAGTTCTTC
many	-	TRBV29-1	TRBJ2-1	CSATNDRPHYNEQFF	TGCAGCGCCACGAACGACAGGCCTCATTACAATGAGCAGTTCTTC
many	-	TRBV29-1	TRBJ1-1	CSVLNTARNTEAFF	TGCAGCGTTTTAAACACAGCCAGAAACACTGAAGCTTTCTTT
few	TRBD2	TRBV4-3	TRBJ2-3	CASSVYVVTSGSTDTQYF	TGCGCCAGCAGTGTCTACGTCGTGACTAGCGGGAGCACAGATACGCAGTATTTT
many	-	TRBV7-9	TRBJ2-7	CASSLEGGAYEQYF	TGTGCCAGCAGCTTAGAAGGGGGGGCCTACGAGCAGTACTTC
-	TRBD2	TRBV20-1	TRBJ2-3	CSAPRLASTDTQYF	TGCAGTGCCCCCAGACTAGCGAGCACAGATACGCAGTATTTT
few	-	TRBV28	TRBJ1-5	CASSLLGGPNQPQHF	TGTGCCAGCAGTTTATTAGGGGGGCCAAATCAGCCCCAGCATTTT
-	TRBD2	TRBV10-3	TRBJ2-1	CAIREAGEGSEQFF	TGTGCCATCAGAGAGGCGGGAGAGGGCAGTGAGCAGTTCTTC
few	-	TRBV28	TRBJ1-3	CASSPPQVSGNTIYF	TGTGCCAGCAGTCCCCCCCAGGTCTCTGGAAACACCATATATTTT
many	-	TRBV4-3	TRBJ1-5	CASSQDSLGNQPQHF	TGCGCCAGCAGCCAAGATTCCCTAGGTAATCAGCCCCAGCATTTT
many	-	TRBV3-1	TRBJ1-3	CASSPPQGGSGNTIYF	TGTGCCAGCAGCCCCCCTCAGGGTGGCTCTGGAAACACCATATATTTT
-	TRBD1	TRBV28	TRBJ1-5	CASSRQGFSNQPRHF	TGTGCCAGCAGTAGACAGGGTTTTAGCAATCAGCCCCGGCATTTT
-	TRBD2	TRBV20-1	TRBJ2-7	CSARAGFVAGGTLHEQYF	TGCAGTGCTAGGGCAGGGTTTGTAGCGGGAGGGACCCTTCACGAGCAGTACTTC
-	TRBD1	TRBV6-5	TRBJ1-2	CASSNQGARGYTF	TGTGCCAGCAGTAATCAGGGGGCGCGGGGCTACACCTTC
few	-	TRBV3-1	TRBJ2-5	CASSQEFDLQETQYF	TGTGCCAGCAGCCAAGAATTCGACTTACAAGAGACCCAGTACTTC
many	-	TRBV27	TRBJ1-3	CARLPVSGNTIYF	TGTGCCAGACTACCGGTATCTGGAAACACCATATATTTT
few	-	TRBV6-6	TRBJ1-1	CASSYKNMDTEAFF	TGTGCCAGCAGTTACAAGAACATGGACACTGAAGCTTTCTTT
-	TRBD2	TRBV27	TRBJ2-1	CASSLHPKRDVYNEQFF	TGTGCCAGCAGTTTACACCCCAAGCGGGATGTTTACAATGAGCAGTTCTTC
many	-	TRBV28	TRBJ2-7	CASSRGSSAYEQYF	TGTGCCAGCAGTCGGGGGTCTTCCGCCTACGAGCAGTACTTC
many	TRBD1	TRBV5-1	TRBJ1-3	CASSGGTGGNTIYF	TGCGCCAGCAGCGGAGGGACAGGCGGAAACACCATATATTTT
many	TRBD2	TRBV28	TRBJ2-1	CASSPLLGGPYNEQFF	TGTGCCAGCAGTCCACTGTTGGGAGGGCCCTACAATGAGCAGTTCTTC